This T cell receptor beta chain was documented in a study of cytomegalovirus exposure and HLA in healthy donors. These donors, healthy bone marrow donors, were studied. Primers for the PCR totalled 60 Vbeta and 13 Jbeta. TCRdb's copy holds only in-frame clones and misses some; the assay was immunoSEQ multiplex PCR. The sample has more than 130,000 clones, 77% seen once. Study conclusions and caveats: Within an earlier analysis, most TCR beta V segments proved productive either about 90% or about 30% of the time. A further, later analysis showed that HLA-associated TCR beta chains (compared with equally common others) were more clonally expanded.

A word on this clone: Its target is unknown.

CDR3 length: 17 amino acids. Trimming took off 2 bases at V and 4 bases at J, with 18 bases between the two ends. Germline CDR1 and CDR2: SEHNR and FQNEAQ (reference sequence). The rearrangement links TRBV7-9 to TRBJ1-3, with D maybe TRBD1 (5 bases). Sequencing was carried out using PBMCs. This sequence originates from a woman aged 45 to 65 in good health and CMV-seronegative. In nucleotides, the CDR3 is TGTGCCAGCAGCTTACTGGGACTGGCTGGTTCAGGAAACACCATATATTTT. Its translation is CASSLLGLAGSGNTIYF.